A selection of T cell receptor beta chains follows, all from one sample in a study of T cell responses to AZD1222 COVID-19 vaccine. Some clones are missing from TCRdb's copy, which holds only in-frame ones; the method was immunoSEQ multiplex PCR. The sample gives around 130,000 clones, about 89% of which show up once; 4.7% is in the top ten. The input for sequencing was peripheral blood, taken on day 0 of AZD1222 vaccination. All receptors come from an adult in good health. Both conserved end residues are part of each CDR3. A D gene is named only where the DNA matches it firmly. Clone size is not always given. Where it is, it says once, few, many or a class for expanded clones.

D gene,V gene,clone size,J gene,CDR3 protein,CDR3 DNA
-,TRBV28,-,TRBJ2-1,CASSSLGLAAYGEQFF,TGTGCCAGCAGTTCCCTCGGGTTAGCGGCCTACGGGGAGCAGTTCTTC
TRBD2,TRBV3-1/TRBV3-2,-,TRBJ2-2,CASRLGLAGELTGELFF,TGTGCCAGCAGACTTGGACTAGCGGGAGAACTCACCGGGGAGCTGTTTTTT
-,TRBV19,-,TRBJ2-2,CATRPIHGSVGELFF,TGTGCCACACGACCCATTCATGGGTCTGTCGGGGAGCTGTTTTTT
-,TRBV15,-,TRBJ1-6,CATSRDTRTVGSNSPLHF,TGTGCCACCAGCAGAGATACCAGGACCGTAGGAAGTAATTCACCCCTCCACTTT
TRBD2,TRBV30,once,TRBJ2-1,CAWKSREEDEQFF,TGTGCCTGGAAATCGCGGGAGGAGGATGAGCAGTTCTTC
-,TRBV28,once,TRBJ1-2,CASSLGSNYGYTF,TGTGCCAGCAGTTTAGGGAGTAACTATGGCTACACCTTC
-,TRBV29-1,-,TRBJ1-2,CSVKPGSIYGYTF,TGCAGCGTTAAACCCGGGTCGATCTATGGCTACACCTTC
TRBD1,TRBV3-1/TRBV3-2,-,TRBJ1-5,CASSQDRGQGLNQPQHF,TGTGCCAGCAGCCAAGATAGGGGACAGGGCCTTAATCAGCCCCAGCATTTT
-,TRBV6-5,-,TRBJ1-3,CASSSGTTSGNTIYF,TGTGCCAGCAGTTCCGGGACAACTTCTGGAAACACCATATATTTT
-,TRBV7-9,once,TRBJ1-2,CASSNRGELPREDGYTF,TGTGCCAGCAGCAACCGGGGGGAACTACCCCGGGAAGATGGCTACACCTTC
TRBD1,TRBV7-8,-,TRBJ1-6,CASSRTGVSYNSPLHF,TGTGCCAGCAGCCGGACAGGGGTCTCCTATAATTCACCCCTCCACTTT
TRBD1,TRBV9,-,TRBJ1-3,CASSVNTGGGRNTIYF,TGTGCCAGCAGCGTAAATACAGGGGGCGGAAGGAACACCATATATTTT
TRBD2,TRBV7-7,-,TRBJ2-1,CASSLGGTRGRDEQFF,TGTGCTAGCAGCTTAGGTGGGACTAGGGGTAGGGATGAGCAGTTCTTC
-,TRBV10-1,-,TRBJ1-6,CASSEGSSYNSPLHF,TGCGCCAGCAGTGAAGGAAGCTCCTATAATTCACCCCTCCACTTT
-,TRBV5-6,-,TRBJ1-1,CASSLEAGVPTEAFF,TGTGCCAGCAGCTTGGAGGCAGGGGTACCCACTGAAGCTTTCTTT
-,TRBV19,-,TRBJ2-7,CATGDGYEQYF,TGTGCCACCGGGGACGGCTACGAGCAGTACTTC
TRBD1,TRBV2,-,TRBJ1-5,CASSLDRGYQPQHF,TGTGCCAGCAGTCTGGACAGGGGATATCAGCCCCAGCATTTT
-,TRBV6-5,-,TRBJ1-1,CASSFGPNTEAFF,TGTGCCAGCAGTTTCGGCCCGAACACTGAAGCTTTCTTT
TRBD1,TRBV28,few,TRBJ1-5,CASSTPGQPDQPQHF,TGTGCCAGCAGTACCCCGGGACAGCCTGATCAGCCCCAGCATTTT
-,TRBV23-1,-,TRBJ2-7,CAPRLAPPYEQYF,TGCGCCCCTAGGCTGGCACCGCCCTACGAGCAGTACTTC
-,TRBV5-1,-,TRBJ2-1,CASSLDGGGRYEQFF,TGCGCCAGCAGCTTGGACGGGGGAGGCCGCTATGAGCAGTTCTTC
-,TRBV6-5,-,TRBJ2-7,CASSYSTAGPYEQYF,TGTGCCAGCAGTTACTCGACAGCGGGCCCCTACGAGCAGTACTTC
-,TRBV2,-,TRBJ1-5,CASSLDGAGNQPQHF,TGTGCCAGCAGCCTCGACGGGGCAGGCAATCAGCCCCAGCATTTT
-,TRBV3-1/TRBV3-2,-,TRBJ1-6,CASSRGQYNSPLHF,TGTGCCAGCAGCCGGGGCCAGTATAATTCACCCCTCCACTTT
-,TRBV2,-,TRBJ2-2,CASSGPNTGELFF,TGTGCCAGCAGTGGACCAAACACCGGGGAGCTGTTTTTT
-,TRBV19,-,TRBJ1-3,CASSIVAGATSGNTIYF,TGTGCCAGTAGTATAGTCGCAGGGGCGACCTCTGGAAACACCATATATTTT
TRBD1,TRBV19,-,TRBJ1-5,CASRQQGAGNQPQHF,TGTGCCAGTAGACAACAGGGGGCTGGCAATCAGCCCCAGCATTTT
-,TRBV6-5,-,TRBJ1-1,CASSYSEGLNTEAFF,TGTGCCAGCAGTTACTCGGAAGGGTTGAACACTGAAGCTTTCTTT
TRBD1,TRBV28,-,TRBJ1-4,CASSLGRTGAVTNEKLFF,TGTGCCAGCAGTTTAGGTCGGACAGGCGCTGTAACTAATGAAAAACTGTTTTTT
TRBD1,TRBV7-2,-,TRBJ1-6,CASSEDRGHPPLHF,TGTGCCAGCAGCGAGGACAGGGGGCATCCACCCCTCCACTTT
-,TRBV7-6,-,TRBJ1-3,CASSSGGGTSTGNTIYF,TGTGCCAGCAGCTCCGGGGGGGGTACGTCCACCGGAAACACCATATATTTT
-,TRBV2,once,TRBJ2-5,CASSEGTFQETQYF,TGTGCCAGCAGTGAGGGTACCTTCCAAGAGACCCAGTACTTC
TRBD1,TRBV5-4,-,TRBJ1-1,CASSLSGTGDEAFF,TGTGCCAGCAGCTTAAGCGGGACAGGGGATGAAGCTTTCTTT
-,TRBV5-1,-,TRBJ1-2,CASSLSRIQDYGYTF,TGCGCCAGCAGCTTAAGTAGGATCCAGGACTATGGCTACACCTTC
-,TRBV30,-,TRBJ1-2,CAWSFGLHGYTF,TGTGCCTGGAGTTTCGGGTTGCATGGCTACACCTTC
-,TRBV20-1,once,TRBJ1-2,CSASGRVGTYYGYTF,TGCAGTGCTAGTGGCAGGGTTGGTACTTACTATGGCTACACCTTC
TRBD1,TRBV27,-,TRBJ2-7,CASSLLGQGAYEQYF,TGTGCCAGCAGTCTGCTCGGACAGGGCGCTTACGAGCAGTACTTC
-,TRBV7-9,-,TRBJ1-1,CASSPTGAGGMSTEAFF,TGTGCCAGCAGCCCCACGGGGGCAGGCGGGATGAGCACTGAAGCTTTCTTT
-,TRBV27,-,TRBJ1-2,CASSLGPGRGDYGYTF,TGTGCCAGCAGTTTGGGGCCCGGTAGGGGAGACTATGGCTACACCTTC
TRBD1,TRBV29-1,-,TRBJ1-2,CSAGQTYYGYTF,TGCAGCGCGGGACAGACTTACTATGGCTACACCTTC
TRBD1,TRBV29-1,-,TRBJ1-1,CSGWDRGITEAFF,TGCAGCGGATGGGACAGGGGGATCACTGAAGCTTTCTTT
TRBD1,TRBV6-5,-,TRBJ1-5,CASSYGGQDKRVPQHF,TGTGCCAGCAGTTACGGGGGACAGGACAAGAGGGTGCCCCAGCATTTT
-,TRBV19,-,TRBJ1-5,CASSTLSRDYYSNQPQHF,TGTGCCAGTAGTACCCTGTCCCGGGACTATTATAGCAATCAGCCCCAGCATTTT
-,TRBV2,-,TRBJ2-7,CASSAKMIGGSEQYF,TGTGCCAGCAGCGCAAAGATGATAGGGGGTTCCGAGCAGTACTTC
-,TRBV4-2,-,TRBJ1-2,CASSLDPDSNYGYTF,TGTGCCAGCAGCCTTGACCCGGACAGTAACTATGGCTACACCTTC
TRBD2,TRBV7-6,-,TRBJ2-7,CASSLASLAGVYEQYF,TGTGCCAGCAGCTTAGCGTCACTAGCGGGAGTATATGAGCAGTACTTC
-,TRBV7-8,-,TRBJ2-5,CASSSGYQETQYF,TGTGCCAGCAGCTCCGGGTACCAAGAGACCCAGTACTTC
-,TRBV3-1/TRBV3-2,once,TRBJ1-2,CASSQEQRAYDLGYTF,TGTGCCAGCAGCCAAGAACAACGTGCCTACGATCTAGGCTACACCTTC
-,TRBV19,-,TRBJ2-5,CASSIARGETQYF,TGTGCCAGTAGTATAGCCAGGGGTGAGACCCAGTACTTC
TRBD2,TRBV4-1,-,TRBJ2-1,CASSQVAGAYNEQFF,TGCGCCAGCAGCCAAGTAGCGGGGGCATACAATGAGCAGTTCTTC
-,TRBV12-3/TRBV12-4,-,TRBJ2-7,CASSWRDLYEQYF,TGTGCCAGCAGTTGGCGGGACCTTTACGAGCAGTACTTC
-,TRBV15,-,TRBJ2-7,CASHRYEQYF,TGTGCCAGCCACAGATACGAGCAGTACTTC
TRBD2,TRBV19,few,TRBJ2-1,CASSLAGGLYNEQFF,TGTGCCAGTAGCTTAGCGGGAGGCCTTTACAATGAGCAGTTCTTC
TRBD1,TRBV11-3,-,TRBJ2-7,CASSLDGRQGTYEQYF,TGTGCCAGCAGCTTAGACGGTCGACAGGGGACCTACGAGCAGTACTTC
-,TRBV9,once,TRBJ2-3,CASSERGTSTDTQYF,TGTGCCAGCAGCGAGAGGGGCACTAGCACAGATACGCAGTATTTT
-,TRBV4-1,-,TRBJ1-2,CASSQDPRGAGYTF,TGCGCCAGCAGCCAAGATCCCAGGGGTGCTGGCTACACCTTC